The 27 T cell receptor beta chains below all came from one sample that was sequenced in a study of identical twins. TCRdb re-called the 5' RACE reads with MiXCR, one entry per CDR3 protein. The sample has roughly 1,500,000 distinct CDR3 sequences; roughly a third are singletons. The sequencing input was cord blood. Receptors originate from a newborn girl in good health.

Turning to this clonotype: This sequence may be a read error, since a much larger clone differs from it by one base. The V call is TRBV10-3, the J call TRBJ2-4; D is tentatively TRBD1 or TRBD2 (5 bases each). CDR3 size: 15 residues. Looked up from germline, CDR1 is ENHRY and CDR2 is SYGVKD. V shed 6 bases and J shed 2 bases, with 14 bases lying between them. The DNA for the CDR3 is TGTGCCATCAGCCGGGGCAGGGTCACCAAAAACATTCAGTACTTC. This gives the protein CAISRGRVTKNIQYF.

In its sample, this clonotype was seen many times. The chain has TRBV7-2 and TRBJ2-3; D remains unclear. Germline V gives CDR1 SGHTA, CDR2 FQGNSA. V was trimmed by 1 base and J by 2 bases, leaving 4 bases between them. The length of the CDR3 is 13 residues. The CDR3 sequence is CASSLGATDTQYF. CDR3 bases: TGTGCCAGCAGCTTAGGAGCCACAGATACGCAGTATTTT.

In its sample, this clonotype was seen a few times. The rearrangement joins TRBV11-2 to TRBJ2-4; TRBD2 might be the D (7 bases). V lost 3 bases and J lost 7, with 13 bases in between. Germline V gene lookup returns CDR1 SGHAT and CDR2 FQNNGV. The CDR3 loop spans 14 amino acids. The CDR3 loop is CASSLGGARNIQYF. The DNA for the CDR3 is TGTGCCAGCAGCTTGGGGGGGGCCCGGAACATTCAGTACTTC.

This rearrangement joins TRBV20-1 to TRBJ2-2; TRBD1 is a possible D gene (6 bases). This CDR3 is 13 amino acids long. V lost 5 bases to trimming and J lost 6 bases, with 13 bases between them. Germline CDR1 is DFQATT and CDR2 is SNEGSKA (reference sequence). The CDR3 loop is CSAYRVSAGELFF. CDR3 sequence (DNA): TGCAGTGCTTACAGGGTTAGCGCCGGGGAGCTGTTTTTT.

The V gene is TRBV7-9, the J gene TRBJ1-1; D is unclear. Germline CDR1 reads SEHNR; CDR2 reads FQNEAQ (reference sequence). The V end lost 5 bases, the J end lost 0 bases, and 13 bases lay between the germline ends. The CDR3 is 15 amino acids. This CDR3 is CASSTLHWVNTEAFF. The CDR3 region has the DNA TGTGCCAGCAGCACCCTACACTGGGTGAACACTGAAGCTTTCTTT. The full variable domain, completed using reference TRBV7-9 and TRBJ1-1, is DTGVSQNPRHKITKRGQNVTFRCDPISEHNRLYWYRQTLGQGPEFLTYFQNEAQLEKSRLLSDRFSAERPKGSFSTLEIQRTEQGDSAMYLCASSTLHWVNTEAFFGQGTRLTVV.

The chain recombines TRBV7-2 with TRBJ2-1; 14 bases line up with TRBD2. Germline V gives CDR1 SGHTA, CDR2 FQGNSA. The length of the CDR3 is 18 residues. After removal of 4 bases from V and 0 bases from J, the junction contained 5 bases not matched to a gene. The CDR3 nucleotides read TGTGCCAGCAGCTGGACTAGCGGGAGGCCCAGCTCCTACAATGAGCAGTTCTTC. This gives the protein CASSWTSGRPSSYNEQFF.

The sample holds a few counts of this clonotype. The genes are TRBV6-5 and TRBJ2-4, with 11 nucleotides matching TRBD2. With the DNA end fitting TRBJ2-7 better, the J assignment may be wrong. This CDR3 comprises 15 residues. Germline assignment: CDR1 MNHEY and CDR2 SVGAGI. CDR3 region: CASSYSTSGMNEQYF. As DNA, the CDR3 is TGTGCCAGCAGTTACTCGACTAGCGGGATGAACGAGCAGTACTTC.

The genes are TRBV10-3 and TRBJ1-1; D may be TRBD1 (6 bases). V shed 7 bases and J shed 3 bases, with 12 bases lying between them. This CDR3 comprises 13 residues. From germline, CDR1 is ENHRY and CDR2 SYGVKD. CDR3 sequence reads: CAITYRADTEAFF. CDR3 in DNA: TGTGCCATCACATACAGGGCGGACACTGAAGCTTTCTTT.

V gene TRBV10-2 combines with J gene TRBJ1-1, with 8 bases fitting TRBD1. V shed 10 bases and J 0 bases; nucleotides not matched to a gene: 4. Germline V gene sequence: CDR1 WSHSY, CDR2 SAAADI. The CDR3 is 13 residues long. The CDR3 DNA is TGCGCCACCATGACAGGGGTGAACACTGAAGCTTTCTTT. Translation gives CATMTGVNTEAFF.

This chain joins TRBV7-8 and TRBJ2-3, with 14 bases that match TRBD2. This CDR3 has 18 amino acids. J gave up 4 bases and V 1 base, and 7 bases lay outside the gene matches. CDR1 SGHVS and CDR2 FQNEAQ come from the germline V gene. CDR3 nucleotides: TGTGCCAGCAGCTTAGGGGGACTAGCGGGAGCTAGTCCAGATACGCAGTATTTT. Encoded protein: CASSLGGLAGASPDTQYF.

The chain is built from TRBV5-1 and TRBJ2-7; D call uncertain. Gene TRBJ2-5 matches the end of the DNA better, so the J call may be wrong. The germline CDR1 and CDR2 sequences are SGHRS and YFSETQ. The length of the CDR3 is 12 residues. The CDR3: CASSLNVETQYF. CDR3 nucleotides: TGCGCCAGCAGCTTGAATGTGGAGACCCAGTACTTC.

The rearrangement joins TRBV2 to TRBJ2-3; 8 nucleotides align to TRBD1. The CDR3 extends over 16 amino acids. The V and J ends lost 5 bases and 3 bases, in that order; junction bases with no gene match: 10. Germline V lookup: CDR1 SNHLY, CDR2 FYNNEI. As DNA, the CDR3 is TGTGCCAGCAGTCACCTACAGGGGGTTCGGACAGATACGCAGTATTTT. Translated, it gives CASSHLQGVRTDTQYF.

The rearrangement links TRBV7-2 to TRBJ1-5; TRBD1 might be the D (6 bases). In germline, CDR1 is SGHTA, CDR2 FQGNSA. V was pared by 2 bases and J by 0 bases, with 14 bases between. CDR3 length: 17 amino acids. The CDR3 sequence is CASSLRGDIYSNQPQHF. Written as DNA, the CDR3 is TGTGCCAGCAGCTTAAGGGGGGACATCTATAGCAATCAGCCCCAGCATTTT.

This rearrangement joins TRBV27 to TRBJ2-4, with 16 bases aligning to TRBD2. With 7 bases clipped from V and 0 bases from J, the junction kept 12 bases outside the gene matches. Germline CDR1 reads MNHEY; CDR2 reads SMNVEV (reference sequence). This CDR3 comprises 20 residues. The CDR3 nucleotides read TGTGCCAGCATCATAGGGGGGACTAGCGGGAGGGCCGAAGCCAAAAACATTCAGTACTTC. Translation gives CASIIGGTSGRAEAKNIQYF.

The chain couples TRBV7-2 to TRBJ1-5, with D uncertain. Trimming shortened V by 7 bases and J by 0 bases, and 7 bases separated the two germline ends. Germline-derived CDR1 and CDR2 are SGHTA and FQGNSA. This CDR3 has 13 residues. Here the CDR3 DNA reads TGTGCCAGCACTCTATTTAGCAATCAGCCCCAGCATTTT. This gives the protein CASTLFSNQPQHF.

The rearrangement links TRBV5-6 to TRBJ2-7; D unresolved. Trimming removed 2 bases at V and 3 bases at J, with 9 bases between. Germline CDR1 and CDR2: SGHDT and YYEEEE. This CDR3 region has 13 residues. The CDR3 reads CASSLASHYEQYF. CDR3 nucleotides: TGTGCCAGCAGCTTAGCGTCCCACTACGAGCAGTACTTC.

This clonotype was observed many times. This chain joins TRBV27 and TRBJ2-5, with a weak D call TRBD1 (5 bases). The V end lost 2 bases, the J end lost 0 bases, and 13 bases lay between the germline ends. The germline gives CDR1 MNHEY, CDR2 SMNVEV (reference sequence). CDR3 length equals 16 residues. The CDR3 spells CASSLLGAAYQETQYF. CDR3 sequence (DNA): TGTGCCAGCAGTTTACTTGGGGCAGCGTACCAAGAGACCCAGTACTTC.

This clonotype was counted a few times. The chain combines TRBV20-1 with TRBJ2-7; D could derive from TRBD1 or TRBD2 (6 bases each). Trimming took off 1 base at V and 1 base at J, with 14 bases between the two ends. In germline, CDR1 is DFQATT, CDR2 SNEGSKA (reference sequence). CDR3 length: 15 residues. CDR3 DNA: TGCAGTGCTAGAGTATGGGGGGCATGGTCCTACGAGCAGTACTTC. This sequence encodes CSARVWGAWSYEQYF.

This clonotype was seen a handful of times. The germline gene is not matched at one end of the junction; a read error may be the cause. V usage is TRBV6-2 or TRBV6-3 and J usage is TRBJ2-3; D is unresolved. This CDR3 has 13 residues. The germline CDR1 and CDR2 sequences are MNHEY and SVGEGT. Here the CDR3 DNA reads TGTGCCAGCGGGTCCCCTCTCCCAGATGCGCAGTATTTT. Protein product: CASGSPLPDAQYF.

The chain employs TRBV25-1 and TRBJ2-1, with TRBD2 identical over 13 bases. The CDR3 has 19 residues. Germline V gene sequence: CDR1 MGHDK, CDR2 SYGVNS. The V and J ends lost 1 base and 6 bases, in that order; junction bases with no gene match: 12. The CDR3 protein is CASSESLGQRTSGGNEQFF. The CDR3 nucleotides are TGTGCCAGCAGTGAATCCTTAGGACAGCGGACTAGCGGGGGCAATGAGCAGTTCTTC.

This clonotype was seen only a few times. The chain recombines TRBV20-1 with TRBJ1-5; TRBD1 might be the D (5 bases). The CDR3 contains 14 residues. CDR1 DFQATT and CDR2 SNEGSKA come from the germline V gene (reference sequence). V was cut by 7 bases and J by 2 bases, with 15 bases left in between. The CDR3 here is CSVQRRGGNQPQHF. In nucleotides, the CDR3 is TGCAGTGTTCAGAGGAGAGGGGGCAATCAGCCCCAGCATTTT.

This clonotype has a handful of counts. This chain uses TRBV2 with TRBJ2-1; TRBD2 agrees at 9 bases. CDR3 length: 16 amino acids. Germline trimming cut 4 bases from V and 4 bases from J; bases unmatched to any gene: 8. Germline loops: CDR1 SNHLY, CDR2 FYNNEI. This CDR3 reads CASSAGASGIYNEQFF. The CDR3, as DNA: TGTGCCAGCAGTGCCGGGGCTAGCGGGATATACAATGAGCAGTTCTTC.

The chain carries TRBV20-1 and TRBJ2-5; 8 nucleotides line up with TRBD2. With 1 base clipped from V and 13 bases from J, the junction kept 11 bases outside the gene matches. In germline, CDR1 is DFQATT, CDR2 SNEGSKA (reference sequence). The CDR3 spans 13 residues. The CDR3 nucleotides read TGCAGTGCTAGAGGGGCGACGGTAGCGGGGTGGTACTTC. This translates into CSARGATVAGWYF.

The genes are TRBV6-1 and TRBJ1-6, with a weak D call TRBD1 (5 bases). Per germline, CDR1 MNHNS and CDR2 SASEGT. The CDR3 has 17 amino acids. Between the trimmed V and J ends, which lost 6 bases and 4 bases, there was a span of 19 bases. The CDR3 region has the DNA TGTGCCAGCAGCGGGGGGTGGGGTCCTCGTTATAATTCACCCCTCCACTTT. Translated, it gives CASSGGWGPRYNSPLHF.

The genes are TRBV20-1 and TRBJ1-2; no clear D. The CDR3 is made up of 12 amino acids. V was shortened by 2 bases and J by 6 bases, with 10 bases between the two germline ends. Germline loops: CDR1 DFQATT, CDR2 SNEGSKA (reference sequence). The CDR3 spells CSARHPGDGYTF. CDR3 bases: TGCAGTGCTAGACATCCCGGGGATGGCTACACCTTC.

The CDR3 loop reads CASSLIRGTGANVLTF. The CDR3 DNA reads TGTGCCAGCAGTTTAATAAGGGGCACTGGGGCCAACGTCCTGACTTTC. This sequence joins TRBV27 and TRBJ2-6; possibly TRBD1 for D (5 bases). With 2 bases removed from V and 2 bases from J, the gap between germline ends came to 10 bases. CDR3 length equals 16 residues. Per germline, CDR1 MNHEY and CDR2 SMNVEV (reference sequence).

The CDR3 protein is CASSYGQDESGKETQYF. The CDR3 region has the DNA TGTGCCAGCAGTTACGGCCAGGATGAGAGCGGGAAAGAGACCCAGTACTTC. The V call is TRBV6-5, the J call TRBJ2-5; 7 nucleotides agree with TRBD2. The germline gives CDR1 MNHEY, CDR2 SVGAGI. The V and J ends lost 2 bases and 3 bases, in that order; junction bases with no gene match: 12. This CDR3 comprises 17 residues.